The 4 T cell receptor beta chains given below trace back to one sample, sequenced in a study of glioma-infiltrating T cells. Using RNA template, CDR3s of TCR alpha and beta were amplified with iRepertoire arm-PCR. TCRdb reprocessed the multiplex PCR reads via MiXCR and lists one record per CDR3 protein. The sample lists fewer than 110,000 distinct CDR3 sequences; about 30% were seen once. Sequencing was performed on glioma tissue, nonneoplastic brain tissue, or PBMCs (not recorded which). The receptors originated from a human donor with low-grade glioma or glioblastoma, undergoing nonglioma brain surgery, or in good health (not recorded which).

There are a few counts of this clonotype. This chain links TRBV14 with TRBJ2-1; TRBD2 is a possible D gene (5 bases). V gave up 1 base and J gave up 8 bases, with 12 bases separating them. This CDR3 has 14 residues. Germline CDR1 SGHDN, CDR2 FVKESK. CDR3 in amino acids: CASSQVASRYEQFF. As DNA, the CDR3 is TGTGCCAGCAGCCAAGTTGCTAGCAGGTATGAGCAGTTCTTC.

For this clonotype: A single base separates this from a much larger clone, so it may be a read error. CDR3 residues: CASKGNYNEQFF. The CDR3 nucleotides are TGTGCCAGTAAGGGGAACTACAATGAGCAGTTCTTC. The chain is built from TRBV19 and TRBJ2-1; tentative D call: TRBD1 (5 bases). V was trimmed by 7 bases and J by 3 bases, leaving 7 bases between them. Germline V gene data show CDR1 as LNHDA and CDR2 as SQIVND (reference sequence). The CDR3 totals 12 residues.

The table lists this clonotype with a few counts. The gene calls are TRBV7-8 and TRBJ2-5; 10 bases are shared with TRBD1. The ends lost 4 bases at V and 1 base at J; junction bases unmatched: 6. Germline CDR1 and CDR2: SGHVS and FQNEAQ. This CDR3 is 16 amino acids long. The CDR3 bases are TGTGCCAGCAGCTCCCGGGACAGGGGCTTCCAAGAGACCCAGTACTTC. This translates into CASSSRDRGFQETQYF.

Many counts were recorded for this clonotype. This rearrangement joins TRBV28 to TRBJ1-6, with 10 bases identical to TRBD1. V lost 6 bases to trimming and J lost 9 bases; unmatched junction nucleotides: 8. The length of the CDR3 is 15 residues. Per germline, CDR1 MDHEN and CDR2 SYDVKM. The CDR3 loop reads CASSGGQGISSPLHF. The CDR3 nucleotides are TGTGCCAGCAGCGGGGGACAGGGGATTTCTTCACCCCTCCACTTT.